The rows below give T cell receptor beta chains drawn from one sample of a study of blood T cell repertoires in COVID-19. TCRdb keeps only in-frame clones here, not all; method: immunoSEQ multiplex PCR. The sample lists 95,000 to 150,000 clones; approximately 81% were seen once. Sample: peripheral blood. The receptors derive from a man between 60 and 75 years old with acute or convalescent COVID-19. Each CDR3 is given with its conserved first and last residue. A D gene is named only where the DNA matches it firmly. A row's size may be missing; if present it is once, few, many or a size class.

j_gene,abundance,d_gene,v_gene,CDR3aa,CDR3nt
TRBJ1-4,.,.,TRBV5-4,CASSLGPATNEKLFF,TGTGCCAGCAGCTTGGGTCCAGCAACTAATGAAAAACTGTTTTTT
TRBJ2-6,.,TRBD2,TRBV6-6,CASSHGLAASGANVLTF,TGTGCCAGCAGTCACGGACTAGCGGCCTCTGGGGCCAACGTCCTGACTTTC
TRBJ1-5,.,TRBD1,TRBV10-3,CAISETSGGPSNQPQHF,TGTGCCATCAGTGAGACCTCAGGGGGCCCTAGCAATCAGCCCCAGCATTTT
TRBJ1-1,.,.,TRBV7-3,CASSPAGRGTEAFF,TGTGCCAGCAGCCCCGCCGGCCGAGGAACTGAAGCTTTCTTT
TRBJ1-2,few,TRBD1,TRBV14,CASSQDLRGQGRYGYTF,TGTGCCAGCAGCCAAGACCTACGGGGACAGGGAAGATATGGCTACACCTTC
TRBJ1-3,few,TRBD1,TRBV6-5,CASKQGVSGNTIYF,TGTGCCAGCAAACAGGGGGTCTCTGGAAACACCATATATTTT
TRBJ1-2,.,.,TRBV20-1,CSARGLNGYTF,TGCAGTGCTAGAGGACTAAATGGCTACACCTTC
TRBJ2-7,.,TRBD1,TRBV5-1,CASRSDGTAIYEQYF,TGCGCCAGCAGATCCGACGGGACAGCTATCTACGAGCAGTACTTC
TRBJ2-1,once,TRBD2,TRBV10-2,CASSGASGRFYEQFF,TGCGCCAGCAGTGGGGCTAGCGGGAGATTCTATGAGCAGTTCTTC
TRBJ2-3,.,TRBD1,TRBV4-2,CASSQPGTGGDGDTQYF,TGTGCCAGCAGCCAACCCGGGACAGGGGGCGATGGGGATACGCAGTATTTT
TRBJ1-2,.,.,TRBV4-1,CASSLRDWDNYGYTF,TGCGCCAGCAGCCTCCGGGACTGGGATAACTATGGCTACACCTTC
TRBJ2-2,.,TRBD2,TRBV5-1,CASSLGKRGNTGELFF,TGCGCCAGCAGCTTGGGGAAGCGGGGGAACACCGGGGAGCTGTTTTTT
TRBJ2-1,.,.,TRBV27,CASRTRYNEQFF,TGTGCCAGCAGGACTCGGTACAATGAGCAGTTCTTC
TRBJ1-5,.,.,TRBV2,CASSALTGGWQPQHF,TGTGCCAGCAGTGCCTTGACAGGCGGGTGGCAGCCCCAGCATTTT
TRBJ1-1,.,TRBD1,TRBV28,CASSLQGAREAFF,TGTGCCAGCAGTTTACAGGGGGCGAGGGAAGCTTTCTTT
TRBJ2-3,.,TRBD1,TRBV9,CASSVVGQGLSDTQYF,TGTGCCAGCAGCGTAGTGGGACAGGGACTCTCAGATACGCAGTATTTT
TRBJ2-4,.,TRBD2,TRBV19,CACGRAGNIQYF,TGTGCTTGCGGGAGGGCTGGAAACATTCAGTACTTC
TRBJ2-1,few,.,TRBV5-8,CASSLGGSYNEQFF,TGTGCCAGCAGCTTGGGAGGATCCTACAATGAGCAGTTCTTC
TRBJ2-1,.,.,TRBV5-1,CASSPGSTSSYNEQFF,TGCGCCAGCAGCCCGGGGTCTACTAGCTCCTACAATGAGCAGTTCTTC
TRBJ1-1,.,TRBD1,TRBV6-2/TRBV6-3,CASSYYGRGDTEAFF,TGTGCCAGCAGTTACTATGGCAGGGGGGACACTGAAGCTTTCTTT
TRBJ2-1,few,TRBD2,TRBV3-1/TRBV3-2,CASSPGLAGVYNEQFF,TGTGCCAGCAGCCCGGGACTAGCGGGGGTCTACAATGAGCAGTTCTTC
TRBJ1-5,.,.,TRBV4-1,CASSPPSRSQPQHF,TGCGCCAGCAGCCCCCCCTCAAGGAGTCAGCCCCAGCATTTT
TRBJ1-6,.,.,TRBV5-1,CASSIEPGGRVNSPLHF,TGCGCCAGCAGCATCGAACCGGGGGGACGGGTTAATTCACCCCTCCACTTT
TRBJ2-7,many,.,TRBV11-2,CASSFAVTYEQYF,TGTGCCAGCAGCTTCGCGGTCACCTACGAGCAGTACTTC
TRBJ2-5,.,.,TRBV7-2,CASSLAGAGETQYF,TGTGCCAGCAGCTTAGCAGGGGCCGGAGAGACCCAGTACTTC
TRBJ2-5,.,.,TRBV5-1,CASTPGSTQETQYF,TGCGCCAGCACCCCGGGATCCACCCAAGAGACCCAGTACTTC
TRBJ1-1,.,.,TRBV5-1,CASSLETRGTEAFF,TGCGCCAGCAGCTTGGAGACCAGGGGAACTGAAGCTTTCTTT
TRBJ1-5,few,.,TRBV2,CASGEEGLASHNQPQHF,TGTGCCAGCGGGGAAGAGGGGCTAGCGTCTCACAATCAGCCCCAGCATTTT
TRBJ2-5,.,TRBD2,TRBV27,CASSLRPVREGRETQYF,TGTGCCAGCAGTTTACGTCCGGTGCGGGAGGGCCGTGAGACCCAGTACTTC
TRBJ1-4,once,TRBD1,TRBV6-5,CASSYSRQGREKLFF,TGTGCCAGCAGTTACTCCAGACAGGGACGTGAAAAACTGTTTTTT
TRBJ2-7,.,TRBD2,TRBV27,CASSRGLAGGISYEQYF,TGTGCCAGCAGTCGAGGCCTAGCGGGAGGGATTTCCTACGAGCAGTACTTC
TRBJ2-1,.,.,TRBV7-6,CASSLARVSSTGNEQFF,TGTGCCAGCAGCTTAGCGAGAGTTTCCTCGACTGGGAATGAGCAGTTCTTC
TRBJ2-7,.,TRBD1,TRBV30,CAGIGQGGEQYF,TGTGCCGGAATTGGACAGGGCGGCGAGCAGTACTTC
TRBJ2-3,.,TRBD2,TRBV19,CASSIDPGGRTDTQYF,TGTGCCAGTAGTATAGATCCGGGAGGGCGCACAGATACGCAGTATTTT
TRBJ1-2,.,TRBD1,TRBV7-6,CASSLTSTGDGGYTF,TGTGCCAGCAGCTTAACTAGTACAGGGGATGGTGGCTACACCTTC
TRBJ1-2,.,TRBD1,TRBV7-2,CASSAGQAYNYGYTF,TGTGCCAGCAGCGCAGGACAGGCGTATAACTATGGCTACACCTTC
TRBJ2-7,.,.,TRBV6-5,CASRLATGKSYEQYF,TGTGCCAGCAGGCTCGCCACAGGGAAAAGCTACGAGCAGTACTTC
TRBJ2-3,.,TRBD1,TRBV10-3,CAISIQGAGNTQYF,TGTGCCATCAGTATACAGGGGGCTGGAAATACGCAGTATTTT
TRBJ1-2,.,TRBD1,TRBV6-6,CASSPTGTGSHGYTF,TGTGCCAGCAGTCCGACCGGGACAGGGAGCCATGGCTACACCTTC
TRBJ1-2,.,.,TRBV29-1,CSVDRGGNYGYTF,TGCAGCGTTGATCGGGGGGGAAACTATGGCTACACCTTC
TRBJ1-2,.,TRBD1,TRBV30,CAWSLSRDRGPDGYTF,TGTGCCTGGAGTCTCTCCCGGGACAGGGGGCCGGATGGCTACACCTTC
TRBJ1-1,.,.,TRBV27,CASSLQGKNTEAFF,TGTGCCAGCAGTCTTCAGGGAAAGAACACTGAAGCTTTCTTT
TRBJ1-6,.,TRBD1,TRBV9,CASSPGQGVDSPLHF,TGTGCCAGCAGCCCAGGACAGGGGGTCGATTCACCCCTCCACTTT
TRBJ1-5,few,.,TRBV3-1/TRBV3-2,CASSQAGDRQPQHF,TGTGCCAGCAGCCAGGCAGGGGACCGGCAGCCCCAGCATTTT
TRBJ2-5,.,.,TRBV4-2,CASSQREGVQETQYF,TGTGCCAGCAGCCAAAGGGAGGGGGTCCAAGAGACCCAGTACTTC
TRBJ1-4,.,.,TRBV4-2,CASSQANEKLFF,TGTGCCAGCAGCCAAGCGAATGAAAAACTGTTTTTT
TRBJ1-2,.,.,TRBV12-3/TRBV12-4,CASSFSGGRGYTF,TGTGCCAGCAGTTTTTCCGGGGGTAGAGGCTACACCTTC
TRBJ1-2,.,.,TRBV5-6,CASSLAGKPYGYTF,TGTGCCAGCAGCTTGGCAGGTAAACCGTATGGCTACACCTTC
TRBJ2-1,.,TRBD2,TRBV10-2,CASSDGTSGHNEQFF,TGCGCCAGCAGTGATGGGACTAGCGGCCACAATGAGCAGTTCTTC
TRBJ1-2,.,.,TRBV25-1,CASSEYPLQGYTF,TGTGCCAGCAGTGAATACCCTTTGCAGGGCTACACCTTC
TRBJ1-1,.,.,TRBV2,CASTPGSRNTEAFF,TGTGCCAGCACCCCCGGGTCAAGGAACACTGAAGCTTTCTTT
TRBJ1-5,many,TRBD1,TRBV30,CAWSQGQINQPQHF,TGTGCCTGGAGTCAGGGACAGATCAATCAGCCCCAGCATTTT
TRBJ2-2,.,TRBD1,TRBV7-7,CASSSKTGVPTGELFF,TGTGCCAGCAGCTCCAAGACAGGGGTGCCCACCGGGGAGCTGTTTTTT
TRBJ1-5,once,.,TRBV2,CASSGDYSNQPQHF,TGTGCCAGCAGTGGAGATTATAGCAATCAGCCCCAGCATTTT